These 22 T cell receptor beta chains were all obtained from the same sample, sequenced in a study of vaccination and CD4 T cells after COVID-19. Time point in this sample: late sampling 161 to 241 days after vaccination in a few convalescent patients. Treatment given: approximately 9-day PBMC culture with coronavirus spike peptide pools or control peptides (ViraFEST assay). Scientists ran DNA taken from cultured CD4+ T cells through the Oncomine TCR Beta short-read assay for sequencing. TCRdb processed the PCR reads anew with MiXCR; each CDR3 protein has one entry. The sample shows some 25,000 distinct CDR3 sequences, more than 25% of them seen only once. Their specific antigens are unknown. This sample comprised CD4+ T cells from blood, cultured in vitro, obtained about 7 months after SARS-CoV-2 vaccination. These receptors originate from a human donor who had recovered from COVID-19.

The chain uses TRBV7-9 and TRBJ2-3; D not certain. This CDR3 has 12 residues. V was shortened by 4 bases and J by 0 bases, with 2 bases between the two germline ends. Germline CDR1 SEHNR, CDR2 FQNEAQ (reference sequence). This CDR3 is CASSSSTDTQYF. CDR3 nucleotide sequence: TGTGCCAGCAGCTCCAGCACAGATACGCAGTATTTT.

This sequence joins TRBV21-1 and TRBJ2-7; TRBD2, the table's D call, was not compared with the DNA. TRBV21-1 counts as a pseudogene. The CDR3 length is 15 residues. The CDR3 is CASTPPSGTTYEQYF. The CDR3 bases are TGTGCCAGCACCCCTCCTAGCGGGACTACGTACGAGCAGTACTTC.

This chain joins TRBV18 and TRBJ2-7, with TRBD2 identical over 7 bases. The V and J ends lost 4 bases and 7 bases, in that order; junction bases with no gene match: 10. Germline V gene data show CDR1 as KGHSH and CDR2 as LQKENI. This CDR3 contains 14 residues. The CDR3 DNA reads TGTGCCAGCTCACTTAGCGGGCCGGCGGGGGAGCAGTACTTC. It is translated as CASSLSGPAGEQYF.

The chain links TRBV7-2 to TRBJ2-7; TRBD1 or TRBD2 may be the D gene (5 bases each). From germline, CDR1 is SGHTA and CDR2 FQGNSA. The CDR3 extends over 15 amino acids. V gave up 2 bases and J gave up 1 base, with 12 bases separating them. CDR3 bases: TGTGCCAGCAGCTTAAATGGGGGAGTATCCTACGAGCAGTACTTC. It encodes CASSLNGGVSYEQYF.

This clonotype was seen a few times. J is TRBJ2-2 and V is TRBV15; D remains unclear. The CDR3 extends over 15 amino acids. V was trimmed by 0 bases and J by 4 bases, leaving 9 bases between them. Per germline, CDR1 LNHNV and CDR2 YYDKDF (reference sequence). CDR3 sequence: CATSRDDKFTGELFF. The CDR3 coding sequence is TGTGCCACCAGCAGAGATGACAAGTTCACCGGGGAGCTGTTTTTT.

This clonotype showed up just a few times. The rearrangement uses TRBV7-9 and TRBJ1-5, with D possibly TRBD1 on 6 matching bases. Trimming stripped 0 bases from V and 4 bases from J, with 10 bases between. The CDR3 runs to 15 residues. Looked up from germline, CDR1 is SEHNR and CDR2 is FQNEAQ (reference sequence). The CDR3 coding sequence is TGTGCCAGCAGCTTAGCGGCCAGGGGAAATCAGCCCCAGCATTTT. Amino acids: CASSLAARGNQPQHF. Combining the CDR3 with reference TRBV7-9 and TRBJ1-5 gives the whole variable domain DTGVSQNPRHKITKRGQNVTFRCDPISEHNRLYWYRQTLGQGPEFLTYFQNEAQLEKSRLLSDRFSAERPKGSFSTLEIQRTEQGDSAMYLCASSLAARGNQPQHFGDGTRLSIL.

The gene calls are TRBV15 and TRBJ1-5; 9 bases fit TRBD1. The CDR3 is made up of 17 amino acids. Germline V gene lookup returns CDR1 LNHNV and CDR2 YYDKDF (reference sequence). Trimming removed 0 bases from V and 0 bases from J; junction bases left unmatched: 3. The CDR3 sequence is CATSRDRTGDSNQPQHF. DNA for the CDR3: TGTGCCACCAGCAGAGATCGGACAGGGGATAGCAATCAGCCCCAGCATTTT.

The CDR3 nucleotides are TGTGCCAGCACCACTCAGGGACTAGCTTCGGATGAGCAGTTCTTC. The encoded protein is CASTTQGLASDEQFF. J is TRBJ2-1 and V is TRBV7-9; 9 nucleotides agree with TRBD2. Germline V gives CDR1 SEHNR, CDR2 FQNEAQ (reference sequence). The CDR3 totals 15 residues. Unmatched junction bases numbered 12, after V lost 7 bases and J lost 8 bases.

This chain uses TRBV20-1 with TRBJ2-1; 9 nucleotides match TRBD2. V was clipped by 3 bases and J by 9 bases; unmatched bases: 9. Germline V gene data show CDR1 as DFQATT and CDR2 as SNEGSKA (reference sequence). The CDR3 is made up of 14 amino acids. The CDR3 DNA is TGCAGTGCTAGCAGTCATGGCGGGAGGGTTGAGCAGTTCTTC. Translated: CSASSHGGRVEQFF.

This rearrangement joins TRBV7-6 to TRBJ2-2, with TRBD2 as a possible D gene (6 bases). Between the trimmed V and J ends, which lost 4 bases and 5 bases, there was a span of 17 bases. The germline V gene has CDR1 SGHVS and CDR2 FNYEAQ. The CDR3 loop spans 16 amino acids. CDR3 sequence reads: CASSSPGGARTGELFF. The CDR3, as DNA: TGTGCCAGCAGCTCCCCTGGCGGGGCGAGGACCGGGGAGCTGTTTTTT. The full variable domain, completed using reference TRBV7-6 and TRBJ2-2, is GAGVSQSPRYKVTKRGQDVALRCDPISGHVSLYWYRQALGQGPEFLTYFNYEAQQDKSGLPNDRFSAERPEGSISTLTIQRTEQRDSAMYRCASSSPGGARTGELFFGEGSRLTVL.

CDR3 protein: CASSFTSQETQYF. As DNA, the CDR3 is TGTGCCAGCAGCTTTACGTCTCAAGAGACCCAGTACTTC. The chain combines TRBV7-6 with TRBJ2-5, with D unresolved. CDR3 size: 13 residues. Germline V gives CDR1 SGHVS, CDR2 FNYEAQ. V gave up 3 bases and J gave up 2 bases, with 7 bases separating them.

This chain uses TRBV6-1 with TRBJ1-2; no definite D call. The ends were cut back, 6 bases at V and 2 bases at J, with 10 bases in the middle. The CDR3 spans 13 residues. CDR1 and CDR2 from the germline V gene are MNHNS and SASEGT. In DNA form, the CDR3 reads TGTGCCAGCAGCCGCGACGGAAACTATGGCTACACCTTC. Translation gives CASSRDGNYGYTF.

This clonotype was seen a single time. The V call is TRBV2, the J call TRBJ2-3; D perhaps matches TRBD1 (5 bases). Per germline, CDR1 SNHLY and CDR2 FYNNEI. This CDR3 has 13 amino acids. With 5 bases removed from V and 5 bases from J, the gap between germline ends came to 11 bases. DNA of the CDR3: TGTGCCAGCAGTCTGCAGGGAAGAGATACGCAGTATTTT. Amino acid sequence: CASSLQGRDTQYF.

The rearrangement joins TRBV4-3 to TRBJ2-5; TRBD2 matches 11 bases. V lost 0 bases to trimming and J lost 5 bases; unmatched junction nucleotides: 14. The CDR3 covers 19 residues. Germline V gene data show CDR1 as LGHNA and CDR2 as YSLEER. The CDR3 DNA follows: TGCGCCAGCAGCCAAGACGCGATTCGGACTAGCGGGCGCATTGAGACCCAGTACTTC. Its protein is CASSQDAIRTSGRIETQYF.

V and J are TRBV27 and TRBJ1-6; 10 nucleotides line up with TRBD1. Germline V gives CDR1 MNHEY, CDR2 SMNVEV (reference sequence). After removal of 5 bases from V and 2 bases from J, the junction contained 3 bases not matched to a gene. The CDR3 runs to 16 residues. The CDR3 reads CASSGTGAAYNSPLHF. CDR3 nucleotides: TGTGCCAGCAGTGGGACAGGGGCGGCCTATAATTCACCCCTCCACTTT.

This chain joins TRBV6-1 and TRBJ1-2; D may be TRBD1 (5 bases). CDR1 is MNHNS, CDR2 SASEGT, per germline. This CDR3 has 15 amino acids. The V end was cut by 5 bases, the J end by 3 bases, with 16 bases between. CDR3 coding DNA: TGTGCCAGCAGTAAATCCTCCGGGGCAGACTATGGCTACACCTTC. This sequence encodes CASSKSSGADYGYTF.

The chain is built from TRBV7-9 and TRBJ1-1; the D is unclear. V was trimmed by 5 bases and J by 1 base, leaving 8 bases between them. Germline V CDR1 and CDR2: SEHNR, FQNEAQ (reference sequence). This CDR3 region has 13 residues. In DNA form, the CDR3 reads TGTGCCAGCAGCGTAAAAGAGAACACTGAAGCTTTCTTT. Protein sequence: CASSVKENTEAFF.

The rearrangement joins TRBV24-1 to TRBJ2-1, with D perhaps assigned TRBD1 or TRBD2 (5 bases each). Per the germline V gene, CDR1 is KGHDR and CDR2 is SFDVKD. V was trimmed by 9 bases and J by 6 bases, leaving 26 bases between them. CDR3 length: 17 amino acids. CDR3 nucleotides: TGTGCCACCCAGAACGTGCCGGGGCGGCAGGACTCCAATGAGCAGTTCTTC. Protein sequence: CATQNVPGRQDSNEQFF.

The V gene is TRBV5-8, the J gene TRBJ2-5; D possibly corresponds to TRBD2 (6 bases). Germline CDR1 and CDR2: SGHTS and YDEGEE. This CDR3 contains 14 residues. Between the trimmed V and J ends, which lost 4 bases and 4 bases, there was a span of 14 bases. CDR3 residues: CASSPEPGVETQYF. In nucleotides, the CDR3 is TGTGCCAGCAGCCCCGAGCCGGGAGTAGAGACCCAGTACTTC.

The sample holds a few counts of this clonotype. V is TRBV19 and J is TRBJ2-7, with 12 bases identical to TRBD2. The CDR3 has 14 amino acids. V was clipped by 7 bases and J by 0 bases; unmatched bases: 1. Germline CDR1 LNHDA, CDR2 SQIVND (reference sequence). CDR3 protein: CASKTSGSSYEQYF. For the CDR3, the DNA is TGTGCCAGTAAGACTAGCGGGAGCTCCTACGAGCAGTACTTC.

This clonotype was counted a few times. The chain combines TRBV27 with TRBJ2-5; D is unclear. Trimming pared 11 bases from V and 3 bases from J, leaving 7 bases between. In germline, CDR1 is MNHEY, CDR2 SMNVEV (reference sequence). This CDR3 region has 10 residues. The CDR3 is CAGKKETQYF. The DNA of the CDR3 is TGTGCCGGGAAGAAAGAGACCCAGTACTTC.

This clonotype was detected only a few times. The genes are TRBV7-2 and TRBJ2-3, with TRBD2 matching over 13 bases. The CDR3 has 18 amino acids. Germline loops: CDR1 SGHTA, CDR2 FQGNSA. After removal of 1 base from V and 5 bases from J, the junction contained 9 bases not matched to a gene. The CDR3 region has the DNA TGTGCCAGCAGCTTAGGGACTAGCGGGAGAGGGGGAGGAGATACGCAGTATTTT. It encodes CASSLGTSGRGGGDTQYF.